This T cell receptor beta chain was profiled in a study of Tregs in tolerant kidney transplant recipients. This table comes from immunoSEQ multiplex PCR, and its TCRdb copy is limited to in-frame clones, with some not included. The sample holds about 44,000 clones; nearly 97% are singletons and the top ten take 0.3% to 0.4%. A note on this clone: Its antigen is not identified.

The V gene lost 4 bases and the J gene lost 4 bases, with 15 bases spanning the gap. The CDR3 is 15 amino acids. Germline values: CDR1 SGHNT, CDR2 YYREEE (reference sequence). The sequencing sample was made of Tregs from blood cultured with allogeneic cells. This chain joins TRBV5-4 and TRBJ2-1; perhaps TRBD2 as D (5 bases). This TCR was sampled from a human donor in good health. CDR3 nucleotide sequence: TGTGCCAGCAGCCCTAGGCTAGCTGGTTACAATGAGCAGTTCTTC. Its protein product is CASSPRLAGYNEQFF. Drawing the rest from reference TRBV5-4 and TRBJ2-1, the complete variable domain is ETGVTQSPTHLIKTRGQQVTLRCSSQSGHNTVSWYQQALGQGPQFIFQYYREEENGRGNFPPRFSGLQFPNYSSELNVNALELDDSALYLCASSPRLAGYNEQFFGPGTRLTVL.